Presented here are 7 T cell receptor beta chains from one specimen sequenced in a study of T cell repertoires in cytomegalovirus infection. TCRdb processed the reads anew with MiXCR; each CDR3 protein has one entry. The sample carries about 890,000 distinct CDR3 sequences, less than 35% recorded once. Antigens of these TCRs are unknown. The input for sequencing was cultured CD8+ T cells from PBMCs, taken from culture after CMV antigen stimulation. These receptors were collected from a human donor in good health (CMV status not recorded). Some clones in this sample may be carry-over from other donors' samples.

The chain joins TRBV2 to TRBJ1-2, with unresolved D. V shed 3 bases and J shed 3 bases, with 11 bases lying between them. Germline V CDR1 and CDR2: SNHLY, FYNNEI. There are 14 residues in the CDR3. The CDR3 DNA sequence: TGTGCCAGCAGTGAGTGGCCCGGCGACTATGGCTACACCTTC. Translation gives CASSEWPGDYGYTF.

In this sample, this clonotype turned up a few times. This chain joins TRBV6-5 and TRBJ2-7; perhaps TRBD2 as D (6 bases). Trimming removed 7 bases at V and 6 bases at J, with 10 bases between. Germline CDR1 is MNHEY and CDR2 is SVGAGI. The CDR3 totals 11 residues. The CDR3 DNA is TGTGCCAGCACCGGAGGGCTCGAGCAGTACTTC. This gives the protein CASTGGLEQYF.

The genes are TRBV4-1 and TRBJ1-1, with a tentative D call TRBD1 (5 bases). Looked up from germline, CDR1 is MGHRA and CDR2 is YSYEKL. The CDR3 is 15 residues long. The V and J ends lost 0 bases and 6 bases respectively, with 14 bases between them. The CDR3 nucleotides read TGCGCCAGCAGCCAAGATGCGGTTCAGGGCGCTGAAGCTTTCTTT. This gives the protein CASSQDAVQGAEAFF.

V usage is TRBV27 and J usage is TRBJ2-3, with TRBD2 matching 10 bases. Germline values: CDR1 MNHEY, CDR2 SMNVEV (reference sequence). The J segment lost 0 bases and the V segment lost 6 bases, leaving 6 bases of the junction unmatched. CDR3 length equals 16 residues. CDR3 residues: CASSHISGGSTDTQYF. The DNA of the CDR3 is TGTGCCAGCAGCCATATTAGCGGGGGGAGCACAGATACGCAGTATTTT.

This clonotype was seen more than once but under ten times. The chain carries TRBV6-1 and TRBJ2-1; D is undetermined. CDR1 and CDR2 (germline): MNHNS, SASEGT. Trimming left V 7 bases short and J 9 bases short, with 13 bases between. The CDR3 is 12 residues long. The CDR3 reads CASTPSVGEQFF. CDR3 in DNA: TGTGCCAGCACTCCCTCGGTCGGTGAGCAGTTCTTC.

The table lists this clonotype with a few counts. Possible read error: a much larger clone is one base away. The chain has TRBV5-3 and TRBJ1-1, with TRBD1 as a possible D gene (5 bases). TRBV5-3 is treated as an ORF (open reading frame) with a function not yet certain. The CDR3 contains 14 residues. The CDR3 loop is CASSSRGENTEAFF. CDR3 bases: TGTGCCAGCAGCTCACGGGGGGAGAACACTGAAGCTTTCTTT.

This chain connects TRBV9 to TRBJ1-2, with D perhaps TRBD1 (5 bases). This CDR3 is built from 18 residues. Germline CDR1 is SGDLS and CDR2 is YYNGEE. V dropped 1 base and J dropped 4 bases, with 23 bases sitting between them. The CDR3 DNA reads TGTGCCAGCAGCGTACCCCGTGAGAGGCCGACAGAGCCCTATGGCTACACCTTC. Translating it yields CASSVPRERPTEPYGYTF.